The 22 T cell receptor beta chains given below trace back to one sample, sequenced in a study of shared clonotypes between healthy human individuals. Using immunoSEQ multiplex PCR, the repertoire was profiled, and TCRdb retains in-frame clones only, with some absent. This sample has about 2.4 million clones, with more than 85% found just once. Material for sequencing was naive CD4+ T cells from PBMCs. The subset: CD45RA+ positively selected. These receptors originate from a man between 18 and 35 years old in good health. Some clones in this sample may be carry-over from other donors' samples.

This sequence joins TRBV5-6 and TRBJ2-3; D is possibly TRBD2 (6 bases). The length of the CDR3 is 16 residues. The germline CDR1 and CDR2 sequences are SGHDT and YYEEEE. Trimming stripped 0 bases from V and 0 bases from J, with 11 bases between. The CDR3 bases are TGTGCCAGCAGCTTGGTACTAGCCGATAGCACAGATACGCAGTATTTT. Encoded protein: CASSLVLADSTDTQYF.

This clone was recorded once. The genes are TRBV6-6 and TRBJ1-3; D is unresolved. The V gene's germline CDR1 is MNHNY and CDR2 SVGAGI (reference sequence). CDR3 length: 14 amino acids. V was shortened by 4 bases and J by 3 bases, with 10 bases between the two germline ends. CDR3 in DNA: TGTGCCAGCAGTTCGCGGACGCTTGGAAACACCATATATTTT. Protein: CASSSRTLGNTIYF.

The gene calls are TRBV5-4 and TRBJ2-3; no clear D gene. Trimming removed 0 bases from V and 2 bases from J, with 10 bases in between. The CDR3 consists of 15 residues. The germline V gene has CDR1 SGHNT and CDR2 YYREEE (reference sequence). The CDR3 reads CASSLVVGYTDTQYF. The CDR3 DNA reads TGTGCCAGCAGCTTGGTAGTCGGCTACACAGATACGCAGTATTTT.

The V gene is TRBV29-1, the J gene TRBJ2-2; a possible D gene is TRBD2 (5 bases). Per the germline V gene, CDR1 is SQVTM and CDR2 is ANQGSEA. Trimming took off 7 bases at V and 5 bases at J, with 17 bases between the two ends. CDR3 size: 14 residues. The CDR3 region has the DNA TGCAGCGCCAAAAGCGAGGGCTGGACCGGGGAGCTGTTTTTT. Translation gives CSAKSEGWTGELFF.

The genes are TRBV6-5 and TRBJ1-5, with D possibly TRBD1 on 6 matching bases. The germline gives CDR1 MNHEY, CDR2 SVGAGI. The germline V and J ends were trimmed by 3 bases and 3 bases, with 15 bases remaining between them. The CDR3 runs 16 residues. DNA of the CDR3: TGTGCCAGCAGTTATGGACGGGGGGCTTCCAATCAGCCCCAGCATTTT. It yields the protein CASSYGRGASNQPQHF.

The V call is TRBV7-2, the J call TRBJ2-1, with D tentatively TRBD2 (6 bases). V lost 5 bases and J lost 8, with 16 bases in between. CDR1 is SGHTA and CDR2 is FQGNSA in the germline V gene. CDR3 length equals 14 residues. The CDR3 bases are TGTGCCAGCAGCCTCGCTAGCGCCGGGGATGAGCAGTTCTTC. Translation: CASSLASAGDEQFF.

The CDR3 DNA sequence: TGTGCCAGCAGTTCAACGAGAGACCTCGGGACAGCCCTTAGATATACGCAGTATTTT. It encodes CASSSTRDLGTALRYTQYF. The V call is TRBV28, the J call TRBJ2-3, with TRBD1 matching 7 bases. V lost 4 bases and J lost 7; bases outside the gene matches: 23. In germline, CDR1 is MDHEN, CDR2 SYDVKM. The CDR3 sequence is 19 residues long.

This chain joins TRBV14 and TRBJ1-2; no clear D gene. Deletions cut 1 base from V and 4 bases from J, with 10 bases between. The length of the CDR3 is 14 residues. Germline lookup yields CDR1 SGHDN and CDR2 FVKESK. CDR3 loop: CASSQVGYGYGYTF. In nucleotides, the CDR3 is TGTGCCAGCAGCCAAGTAGGGTATGGCTATGGCTACACCTTC.

The chain links TRBV5-1 to TRBJ1-1; perhaps TRBD1 as D (6 bases). Germline loops: CDR1 SGHRS, CDR2 YFSETQ. The CDR3 is 14 amino acids. V lost 4 bases and J lost 1, with 11 bases in between. CDR3 nucleotide sequence: TGCGCCAGCAGCACGCCGACAGGGAACACTGAAGCTTTCTTT. Translated: CASSTPTGNTEAFF. The whole variable domain, remainder taken from reference TRBV5-1 and TRBJ1-1, is KAGVTQTPRYLIKTRGQQVTLSCSPISGHRSVSWYQQTPGQGLQFLFEYFSETQRNKGNFPGRFSGRQFSNSRSEMNVSTLELGDSALYLCASSTPTGNTEAFFGQGTRLTVV.

The chain is built from TRBV11-2 and TRBJ2-1, with 9 nucleotides matching TRBD2. CDR3 length equals 15 residues. Trimming cost V 0 bases and J 4 bases; bases outside gene matches: 1. Germline-derived CDR1 and CDR2 are SGHAT and FQNNGV. CDR3 coding DNA: TGTGCCAGCAGCTTAGAGCGGGAGGGGTACAATGAGCAGTTCTTC. Protein sequence: CASSLEREGYNEQFF.

The genes are TRBV7-6 and TRBJ2-3; D remains ambiguous. The CDR3 spans 13 residues. Germline assignment: CDR1 SGHVS and CDR2 FNYEAQ. V was clipped by 6 bases and J by 0 bases, with 7 bases between them. The CDR3: CASRVTSTDTQYF. CDR3 bases: TGTGCCAGCAGGGTCACTAGCACAGATACGCAGTATTTT.

Remarks on this clone: Other DNA variants within this sample encode the same CDR3. This chain joins TRBV7-2 and TRBJ2-2; no reliable D call. CDR1 is SGHTA, CDR2 FQGNSA, per germline. V was pared by 1 base and J by 2 bases, with 2 bases between. This CDR3 spans 13 amino acids. The CDR3, as DNA: TGTGCCAGCAGCTTAGGCAACACCGGGGAGCTGTTTTTT. Its protein product is CASSLGNTGELFF.

This clone was observed a single time. V usage is TRBV7-9 and J usage is TRBJ1-3; tentative D call: TRBD1 (5 bases). The CDR3 has 16 residues. Looked up from germline, CDR1 is SEHNR and CDR2 is FQNEAQ (reference sequence). Trimming pared 5 bases from V and 0 bases from J, leaving 14 bases between. The CDR3 nucleotides are TGTGCCAGCAGCCCGGCCGGGGCTAGCTCTGGAAACACCATATATTTT. Amino acids: CASSPAGASSGNTIYF.

The chain combines TRBV5-4 with TRBJ2-3, with TRBD1 identical over 8 bases. The trim removed 4 bases at V and 10 bases at J, leaving 11 bases unmatched. The CDR3 sequence is 14 residues long. The germline gives CDR1 SGHNT, CDR2 YYREEE (reference sequence). The CDR3 DNA reads as TGTGCCAGCAGCCCCTATACCGGACAGGGCCCGCAGTATTTT. It translates to CASSPYTGQGPQYF.

The J gene is TRBJ1-5, the V gene TRBV10-3; D is uncertain. The CDR3 has 18 residues. V gave up 0 bases and J gave up 0 bases, with 15 bases separating them. Germline CDR1 reads ENHRY; CDR2 reads SYGVKD. CDR3 sequence: CAISESTSGSHSNQPQHF. The CDR3 DNA is TGTGCCATCAGTGAGTCGACGTCGGGCAGCCATAGCAATCAGCCCCAGCATTTT.

The CDR3: CASSFGGIGDIQYF. CDR3 coding DNA: TGTGCCAGCAGCTTCGGGGGGATCGGGGACATTCAGTACTTC. The V call is TRBV5-4, the J call TRBJ2-4; the match to TRBD2 covers 7 bases. CDR1 is SGHNT and CDR2 is YYREEE in the germline V gene (reference sequence). The CDR3 extends over 14 amino acids. V shed 2 bases, J shed 8 bases, and the junction held 7 bases outside the gene matches.

This rearrangement joins TRBV28 to TRBJ1-4; 7 positions agree with TRBD1. The ends lost 8 bases at V and 6 bases at J; junction bases unmatched: 9. Germline V gene data show CDR1 as MDHEN and CDR2 as SYDVKM. CDR3 length: 14 amino acids. CDR3 sequence reads: CASGSGGKDEKLFF. Here the CDR3 DNA reads TGTGCCAGCGGCTCAGGGGGTAAGGATGAAAAACTGTTTTTT.

The J gene is TRBJ2-7, the V gene TRBV28, with 8 bases fitting TRBD1. The CDR3 loop spans 16 amino acids. Losses at the gene ends were 6 bases for V and 0 bases for J; bases not matched to a gene: 10. Germline assignment: CDR1 MDHEN and CDR2 SYDVKM. This CDR3 is CASSWDWTGRSYEQYF. The CDR3 nucleotides read TGTGCCAGCAGCTGGGATTGGACAGGGCGCTCCTACGAGCAGTACTTC.

This chain uses TRBV28 with TRBJ2-2; 7 nucleotides agree with TRBD2. V lost 7 bases and J lost 7; bases outside the gene matches: 9. Germline V CDR1 and CDR2: MDHEN, SYDVKM. CDR3 length: 14 amino acids. CDR3 bases: TGTGCCAGCACGGGGGGAGAGGCAAACGGGGAGCTGTTTTTT. It specifies CASTGGEANGELFF.

This chain connects TRBV19 to TRBJ2-1; 8 nucleotides align to TRBD1. The CDR3 contains 14 residues. V gave up 4 bases and J gave up 9 bases; unmatched junction bases: 8. Germline V gives CDR1 LNHDA, CDR2 SQIVND (reference sequence). The CDR3 sequence: CASSTAGQGLEQFF. The CDR3 DNA reads TGTGCCAGTAGTACCGCCGGACAGGGACTTGAGCAGTTCTTC.

The chain has TRBV28 and TRBJ1-1; TRBD1 matches at 9 bases. The CDR3 has 15 residues. The germline V gene has CDR1 MDHEN and CDR2 SYDVKM. Unmatched junction bases numbered 11, after V lost 6 bases and J lost 6 bases. CDR3 sequence: CASRNLRRQGAEAFF. In nucleotides, the CDR3 is TGTGCCAGCAGAAATCTCAGAAGACAGGGGGCTGAAGCTTTCTTT.

The rearrangement uses TRBV18 and TRBJ2-1; 8 nucleotides line up with TRBD1. Germline V gives CDR1 KGHSH, CDR2 LQKENI. The CDR3 loop spans 15 amino acids. Unmatched junction bases numbered 8, after V lost 2 bases and J lost 8 bases. CDR3 sequence reads: CASSPGQGESDEQFF. The CDR3 coding sequence is TGTGCCAGCTCACCAGGACAGGGCGAATCGGATGAGCAGTTCTTC.